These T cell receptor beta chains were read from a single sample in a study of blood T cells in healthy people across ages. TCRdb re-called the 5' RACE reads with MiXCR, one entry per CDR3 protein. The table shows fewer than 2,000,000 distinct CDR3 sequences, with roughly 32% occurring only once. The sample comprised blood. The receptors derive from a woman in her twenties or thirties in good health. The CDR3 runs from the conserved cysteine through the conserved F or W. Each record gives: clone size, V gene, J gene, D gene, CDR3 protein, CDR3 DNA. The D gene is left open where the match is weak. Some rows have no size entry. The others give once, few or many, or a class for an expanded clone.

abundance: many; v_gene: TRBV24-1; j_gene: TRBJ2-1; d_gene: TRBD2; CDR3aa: CATSGRGAGGGNEQFF; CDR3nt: TGTGCCACCAGTGGTAGGGGAGCGGGAGGGGGCAATGAGCAGTTCTTC
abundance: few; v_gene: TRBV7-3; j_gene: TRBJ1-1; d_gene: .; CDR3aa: CASSVTRGFTEAFF; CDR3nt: TGTGCCAGCAGCGTTACAAGGGGCTTCACTGAAGCTTTCTTT
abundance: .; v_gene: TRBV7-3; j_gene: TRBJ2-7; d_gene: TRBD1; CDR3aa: CASNPRPGRGSEQYF; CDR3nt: TGTGCCAGCAACCCACGCCCGGGCAGGGGGTCCGAGCAGTACTTC
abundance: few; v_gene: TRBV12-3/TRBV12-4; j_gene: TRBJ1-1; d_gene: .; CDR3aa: CASSPLGVNTEAFF; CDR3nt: TGTGCCAGCAGTCCCCTGGGTGTAAACACTGAAGCTTTCTTT
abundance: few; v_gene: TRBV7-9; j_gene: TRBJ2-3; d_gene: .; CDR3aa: CASSSRPFSSTDTQYF; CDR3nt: TGTGCCAGCAGCTCGCGTCCCTTTTCTAGCACAGATACGCAGTATTTT
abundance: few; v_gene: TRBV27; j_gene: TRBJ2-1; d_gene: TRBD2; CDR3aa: CASSLGLAGKNEQFF; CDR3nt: TGTGCCAGCAGTTTAGGACTAGCGGGCAAAAATGAGCAGTTCTTC
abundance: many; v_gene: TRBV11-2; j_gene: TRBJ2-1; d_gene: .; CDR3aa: CASSLDGSPTYNEQFF; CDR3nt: TGTGCCAGCAGCTTAGACGGGAGCCCTACCTACAATGAGCAGTTCTTC
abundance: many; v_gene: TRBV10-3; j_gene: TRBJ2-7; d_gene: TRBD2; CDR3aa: CAISETGRLAGSYEQYF; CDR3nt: TGTGCCATCAGTGAAACAGGGAGGCTAGCGGGATCCTACGAGCAGTACTTC
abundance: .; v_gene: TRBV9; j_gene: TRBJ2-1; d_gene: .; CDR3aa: CASSVASWNEQFF; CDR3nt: TGTGCCAGCAGCGTGGCGTCGTGGAATGAGCAGTTCTTC
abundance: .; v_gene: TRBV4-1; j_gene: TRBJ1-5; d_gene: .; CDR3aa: CASSQVLLPANQPQHF; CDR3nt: TGCGCCAGCAGCCAGGTCCTTTTGCCGGCGAATCAGCCCCAGCATTTT
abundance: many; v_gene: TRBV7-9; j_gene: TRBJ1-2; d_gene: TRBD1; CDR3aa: CASSFTGADYGYTF; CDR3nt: TGTGCCAGCAGCTTCACAGGGGCAGACTATGGCTACACCTTC
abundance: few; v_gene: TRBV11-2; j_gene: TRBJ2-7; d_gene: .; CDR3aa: CASSRTDGPYEQYF; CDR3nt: TGTGCCAGCAGCAGAACGGACGGGCCCTACGAGCAGTACTTC
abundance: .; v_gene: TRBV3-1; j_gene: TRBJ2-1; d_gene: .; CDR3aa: CASSKAASSYNEQFF; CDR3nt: TGTGCCAGCAGCAAGGCAGCCAGCTCCTACAATGAGCAGTTCTTC
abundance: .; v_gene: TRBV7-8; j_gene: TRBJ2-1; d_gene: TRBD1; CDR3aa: CASIRTPGTGGLNEQFF; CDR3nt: TGTGCCAGCATCCGAACCCCCGGGACAGGGGGTCTGAATGAGCAGTTCTTC
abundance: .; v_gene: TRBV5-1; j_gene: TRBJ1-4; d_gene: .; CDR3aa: CASSLRGTTGEKLFF; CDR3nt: TGCGCCAGCAGCTTGAGGGGGACGACAGGTGAAAAACTGTTTTTT
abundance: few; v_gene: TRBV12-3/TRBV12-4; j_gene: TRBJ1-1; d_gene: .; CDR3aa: CASGSPGLGNTEAFF; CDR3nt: TGTGCCAGCGGATCGCCGGGACTCGGGAACACTGAAGCTTTCTTT
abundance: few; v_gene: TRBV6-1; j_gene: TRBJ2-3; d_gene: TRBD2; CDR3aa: CASSAWIAGGSTDTQYF; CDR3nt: TGTGCCAGCAGTGCCTGGATAGCGGGAGGTAGCACAGATACGCAGTATTTT
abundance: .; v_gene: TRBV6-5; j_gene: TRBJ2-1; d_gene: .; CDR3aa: CASKLLEGNEQFF; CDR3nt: TGTGCCAGCAAGTTACTGGAAGGGAATGAGCAGTTCTTC